The 22 T cell receptor beta chains below were found in one sample sequenced in a study of blood T cell repertoires in COVID-19 (TCRdb year 2020). Receptor libraries were prepared by the immunoSEQ multiplex PCR assay. Imported from immuneACCESS, the table was reduced by TCRdb to in-frame sequences with V and J called. These copies leave out some clones; in studies compared against another copy, an unresolved V gene accounts for under half, and the cause of the remainder is not known. The sample data list approximately 110,000 clones, and roughly 90% of these were observed just once. The biggest ten clones account for around 2% of the sample. Input material: peripheral blood. These TCRs come from a man aged 50 to 59 with COVID-19, enrolled during active disease.

In this sample, this clone turned up once. The chain employs TRBV7-3 and TRBJ2-5, with 8 nucleotides matching TRBD1. Unmatched junction bases numbered 4, after V lost 5 bases and J lost 5 bases. Germline lookup yields CDR1 SGHTA and CDR2 FQGTGA. This CDR3 has 13 residues. The CDR3 is CASSPGGRETQYF. The CDR3 nucleotides read TGTGCCAGCAGCCCAGGGGGCAGGGAGACCCAGTACTTC.

The chain is built from TRBV6-5 and TRBJ1-5, with D hard to call. This CDR3 contains 14 residues. Trimming pared 6 bases from V and 0 bases from J, leaving 9 bases between. CDR1 is MNHEY and CDR2 is SVGAGI in the germline V gene. The CDR3 nucleotides read TGTGCCAGCAGCAGGTATTATAGCAATCAGCCCCAGCATTTT. Encoded protein: CASSRYYSNQPQHF.

V usage is TRBV7-3 and J usage is TRBJ2-7, with 7 bases lining up with TRBD1. This CDR3 is built from 14 residues. In germline, CDR1 is SGHTA, CDR2 FQGTGA. V was clipped by 5 bases and J by 5 bases; unmatched bases: 9. CDR3: CASSPTGDSDEQYF. CDR3 nucleotide sequence: TGTGCCAGCAGCCCAACAGGGGATAGCGACGAGCAGTACTTC.

The chain recombines TRBV2 with TRBJ2-7, with no clear D. The CDR3 covers 13 residues. The ends were cut back, 10 bases at V and 3 bases at J, with 16 bases in the middle. In germline, CDR1 is SNHLY, CDR2 FYNNEI. CDR3 in amino acids: CATSTNLNYEQYV. CDR3 DNA sequence: TGTGCCACCAGCACCAACTTAAACTACGAGCAGTACGTC.

The rearrangement links TRBV28 to TRBJ2-7; TRBD2 agrees at 8 bases. CDR1 and CDR2 from the germline V gene are MDHEN and SYDVKM. This CDR3 region has 16 residues. The junction had 13 bases not matched to a gene; V was cut back by 6 bases and J by 3 bases. The CDR3 here is CASRSAGEALNYEQYF. As DNA, the CDR3 is TGTGCCAGCAGGTCAGCGGGAGAAGCCCTAAACTACGAGCAGTACTTC.

To note about this clone: The identical CDR3 is also encoded by other nucleotide sequences in the sample. The CDR3 loop reads CASSYSTNRGDTQYF. The CDR3 nucleotides read TGTGCCAGCAGTTACTCGACAAACAGGGGTGATACGCAGTATTTT. The rearrangement links TRBV6-5 to TRBJ2-3, with 7 bases lining up with TRBD1. CDR3 length: 15 residues. J was trimmed by 6 bases and V by 0 bases; bases with no gene match: 6. CDR1 is MNHEY, CDR2 SVGAGI, per germline.

This chain's CDR3 is CASSYSQSTKNIQYF. For the CDR3, the DNA is TGTGCCAGCAGTTACTCACAGTCTACCAAAAACATTCAGTACTTC. This chain connects TRBV6-6 to TRBJ2-4; no reliable D call. The CDR3 runs to 15 residues. Germline-derived CDR1 and CDR2 are MNHNY and SVGAGI (reference sequence). The germline V and J ends were trimmed by 0 bases and 2 bases, with 8 bases remaining between them.

The genes are TRBV2 and TRBJ2-6, with no clear D. Germline CDR1 SNHLY, CDR2 FYNNEI. The V and J ends lost 6 bases and 0 bases respectively, with 15 bases between them. The CDR3 runs 17 residues. CDR3 nucleotides: TGTGCCAGCAGACTCCTTTTCCTTCGCTCTGGGGCCAACGTCCTGACTTTC. It yields the protein CASRLLFLRSGANVLTF.

The rearrangement links TRBV11-3 to TRBJ1-5; D ambiguous. CDR1 is SGHNT and CDR2 is YENEEA in the germline V gene. This CDR3 region has 16 residues. V shed 5 bases and J shed 8 bases, with 22 bases lying between them. The CDR3 loop is CASSEGRKRGKEPQHF. The CDR3 region has the DNA TGTGCCAGCAGCGAAGGACGGAAACGGGGAAAGGAGCCCCAGCATTTT.

The genes are TRBV28 and TRBJ2-7; 7 nucleotides agree with TRBD1. Trimming cost V 7 bases and J 2 bases; bases outside gene matches: 11. CDR3 length equals 15 residues. The germline V gene has CDR1 MDHEN and CDR2 SYDVKM. CDR3 sequence reads: CASTTLSGGAYEQYF. The DNA of the CDR3 is TGTGCCAGCACCACTCTTTCAGGGGGTGCCTACGAGCAGTACTTC.

Here the CDR3 reads CSARDKHEQFF. As DNA, the CDR3 is TGCAGTGCTAGAGATAAACACGAGCAGTTCTTC. The chain employs TRBV20-1 and TRBJ2-1, with no clear D. CDR3 length: 11 amino acids. Germline CDR1 reads DFQATT; CDR2 reads SNEGSKA (reference sequence). V lost 0 bases and J 10 bases, leaving 7 bases between the germline ends.

This chain's CDR3 is CASSEQGSNTGELFF. As DNA, the CDR3 is TGTGCCAGCAGTGAACAGGGGTCGAACACCGGGGAGCTGTTTTTT. The V call is TRBV25-1, the J call TRBJ2-2; D is perhaps TRBD1 (6 bases). Trimming removed 2 bases from V and 0 bases from J, with 7 bases in between. This CDR3 spans 15 amino acids. The V gene's germline CDR1 is MGHDK and CDR2 SYGVNS. The full variable domain, completed using reference TRBV25-1 and TRBJ2-2, is EADIYQTPRYLVIGTGKKITLECSQTMGHDKMYWYQQDPGMELHLIHYSYGVNSTEKGDLSSESTVSRIRTEHFPLTLESARPSHTSQYLCASSEQGSNTGELFFGEGSRLTVL.

The rearrangement links TRBV30 to TRBJ1-6; D possibly corresponds to TRBD1 (6 bases). The V gene lost 0 bases and the J gene lost 7 bases, with 13 bases spanning the gap. Germline V gives CDR1 GTSNPN, CDR2 SVGIG (reference sequence). This CDR3 is built from 15 residues. This chain's CDR3 is CAWSVSWGLNSPLHF. In DNA, the CDR3 is TGTGCCTGGAGTGTCTCTTGGGGGCTAAATTCACCCCTCCACTTT.

This chain uses TRBV27 with TRBJ2-1, with 14 bases matching TRBD2. V gave up 8 bases and J gave up 0 bases; unmatched junction bases: 6. CDR1 is MNHEY and CDR2 is SMNVEV in the germline V gene (reference sequence). The length of the CDR3 is 17 residues. The CDR3 nucleotides are TGTGCCAGCCGGGGACTAGCGGGAGCCACCTCCTACAATGAGCAGTTCTTC. Amino acid sequence: CASRGLAGATSYNEQFF.

CDR3: CASSQTGDNSPLHF. The DNA of the CDR3 is TGTGCCAGCAGCCAGACAGGAGATAATTCACCCCTCCACTTT. The chain recombines TRBV9 with TRBJ1-6, with a weak D call TRBD1 (6 bases). The CDR3 has 14 residues. The germline CDR1 and CDR2 sequences are SGDLS and YYNGEE. V lost 4 bases to trimming and J lost 5 bases, with 10 bases between them.

The V and J genes are TRBV7-8 and TRBJ2-7; weak D call: TRBD2 (5 bases). The CDR3 loop spans 15 amino acids. The germline CDR1 and CDR2 sequences are SGHVS and FQNEAQ. With 6 bases removed from V and 2 bases from J, the gap between germline ends came to 17 bases. The DNA of the CDR3 is TGTGCCAGCAGTCTCGGGATGGGTGGAACCTACGAGCAGTACGTC. As protein: CASSLGMGGTYEQYV.

This chain connects TRBV5-1 to TRBJ2-2; 8 nucleotides line up with TRBD2. CDR3 size: 16 residues. Germline V gene lookup returns CDR1 SGHRS and CDR2 YFSETQ. Trimming removed 4 bases from V and 0 bases from J; junction bases left unmatched: 5. CDR3 amino acids: CASSNRAGANTGELFF. CDR3 coding DNA: TGCGCCAGCAGCAATCGAGCGGGAGCGAACACCGGGGAGCTGTTTTTT.

V is TRBV2 and J is TRBJ2-1; 9 bases map to TRBD2. Unmatched junction bases numbered 6, after V lost 5 bases and J lost 1 base. CDR3 length: 16 residues. The V gene's germline CDR1 is SNHLY and CDR2 FYNNEI. CDR3 coding DNA: TGTGCCAGCAGTTCCTTTGGACTAGCGTCCTACAATGAGCAGTTCTTC. It codes for CASSSFGLASYNEQFF. Together with reference TRBV2 and TRBJ2-1, the CDR3 gives the full variable domain: EPEVTQTPSHQVTQMGQEVILRCVPISNHLYFYWYRQILGQKVEFLVSFYNNEISEKSEIFDDQFSVERPDGSNFTLKIRSTKLEDSAMYFCASSSFGLASYNEQFFGPGTRLTVL.

The chain couples TRBV11-3 to TRBJ2-3; 7 bases line up with TRBD2. This CDR3 has 14 residues. Germline loops: CDR1 SGHNT, CDR2 YENEEA. V was pared by 4 bases and J by 0 bases, with 1 base of the junction left unmatched. The CDR3 spells CASSSGGSTDTQYF. CDR3 in DNA: TGTGCCAGCAGCTCCGGGGGGAGCACAGATACGCAGTATTTT.

This clone has more than one count but fewer than ten. V and J are TRBV6-6 and TRBJ1-1; D not resolved. V lost 6 bases and J 12 bases, leaving 14 bases between the germline ends. The CDR3 is made up of 11 amino acids. The germline V gene has CDR1 MNHNY and CDR2 SVGAGI (reference sequence). CDR3 DNA sequence: TGTGCCAGCAGCCACTCGGGTACGTCTTTCTTT. It encodes CASSHSGTSFF.

This clone appeared a single time. The CDR3 is CAISGTGQNTEAFF. For the CDR3, the DNA is TGTGCCATCAGTGGAACAGGACAAAACACTGAAGCTTTCTTT. The chain employs TRBV10-3 and TRBJ1-1; D might be TRBD1 (5 bases). V was trimmed by 4 bases and J by 2 bases, leaving 11 bases between them. CDR3 length: 14 residues. The germline CDR1 and CDR2 sequences are ENHRY and SYGVKD.

The chain links TRBV6-1 to TRBJ2-3, with TRBD2 matching over 11 bases. Germline V lookup: CDR1 MNHNS, CDR2 SASEGT. V lost 3 bases, J lost 2 bases, and 1 base stayed unmatched. This CDR3 contains 15 residues. Here the CDR3 reads CASSEGLAVTDTQYF. The DNA for the CDR3 is TGTGCCAGCAGTGAGGGACTAGCGGTCACAGATACGCAGTATTTT.